The rows below give T cell receptor beta chains drawn from one sample of a study of Ad26.COV2.S vaccination and SARS-CoV-2 variants. Libraries were prepared by immunoSEQ multiplex PCR; TCRdb keeps only in-frame clonotypes and omits some of them. Among more than 300,000 clones listed, about 86% were seen once. Source: peripheral blood, taken in a trial of Ad26.COV2.S vaccine versus placebo. The receptors derive from a person between 18 and 65 years old who received the Ad26.COV2.S COVID-19 vaccine or a placebo. CDR3s include the opening cysteine and the closing phenylalanine or tryptophan. D genes are given only for firm matches. Size tells how often a clone was seen (once, few, many) or the class of an expanded clone, and some rows leave it out.

>NA|NA|TRBV12-5|TRBJ1-2
TGTGCTAGTGGTTTGAGTTCGGGGAACTATGGCTACACCTTC
CASGLSSGNYGYTF
>NA|NA|TRBV11-2|TRBJ2-1
TGTGCCAGCAGCTTAGGCATTGCTGAGCAGTTCTTC
CASSLGIAEQFF
>NA|NA|TRBV5-4|TRBJ2-2
TGTGCCAGCAGCTCGGATAGACAGCCCACCGGGGAGCTGTTTTTT
CASSSDRQPTGELFF
>NA|once|TRBV3-1/TRBV3-2|TRBJ1-2
TGTGCCAGCAGCCAAGTAGGGGACTTTCCACATACTGGCTACACCTTC
CASSQVGDFPHTGYTF
>NA|NA|TRBV5-1|TRBJ1-2
TGCGCCAGCAGCTGGGAGGGGAGGCGGACTAACTATGGCTACACCTTC
CASSWEGRRTNYGYTF
>NA|NA|TRBV5-6|TRBJ2-1
TGTGCCAGCAGCTTGGGCACCCCCAATGAGCAGTTCTTC
CASSLGTPNEQFF
>TRBD1|once|TRBV5-4|TRBJ1-2
TGTGCCAGCAGCTCCCCCGGGACAGCTAAAGCTAACTATGGCTACACCTTC
CASSSPGTAKANYGYTF
>TRBD1|NA|TRBV6-2/TRBV6-3|TRBJ2-3
TGTGCCAGCAGTTCTCCCCGGGACAGCCGAATCTACACAGATACGCAGTATTTT
CASSSPRDSRIYTDTQYF
>TRBD1|NA|TRBV6-2/TRBV6-3|TRBJ1-2
TGTGCCAGCAGTTTCGGAACAGGGGCCGGAGCGAGCTTCGACTATGGCTACACCTTC
CASSFGTGAGASFDYGYTF
>NA|NA|TRBV2|TRBJ1-2
TGTGCCAGCACCCTCCTTAACTTGGGGGGGTCTGGCTATGGCTACACCTTC
CASTLLNLGGSGYGYTF
>NA|NA|TRBV5-4|TRBJ1-1
TGTGCCAGCAGCTTGGCTATTTCCCGTGGAGGGTTCACTGAAGCTTTCTTT
CASSLAISRGGFTEAFF
>NA|NA|TRBV7-9|TRBJ1-2
TGTGCCAGCAGCTTAGAGCCGACCCCCTATGGCTACACCTTC
CASSLEPTPYGYTF
>TRBD1|NA|TRBV6-5|TRBJ1-2
TGTGCCAGCAGTTATTCCCCCGGAGGGGGCGTAGGGGGCTACACCTTC
CASSYSPGGGVGGYTF
>TRBD2|few|TRBV6-5|TRBJ2-7
TGTGCCAGCAATTTCCCCAGCGGGGCCACCTACGAGCAGTACTTC
CASNFPSGATYEQYF
>NA|NA|TRBV9|TRBJ2-7
TGTGCCAGCAGCGTAGGGGGGACAAGAAATTCCTACGAGCAGTACTTC
CASSVGGTRNSYEQYF
>NA|NA|TRBV5-1|TRBJ2-3
TGCGCCAGCAGCTTGGGAAGAGGGGCAGATACGCAGTATTTT
CASSLGRGADTQYF
>NA|NA|TRBV18|TRBJ1-1
TGTGCCAGCTCACCATCCCGGGCAGGGACGAACACTGAAGCTTTCTTT
CASSPSRAGTNTEAFF
>NA|NA|TRBV12-3/TRBV12-4|TRBJ1-2
TGTGCCAGCAGTTTTAACTATGGCTACACCTTC
CASSFNYGYTF
>NA|NA|TRBV7-7|TRBJ2-5
TGTGCTAGCAGCTTAGCGTCAGGGATAGAGACCCAGTACTTC
CASSLASGIETQYF
>TRBD1|NA|TRBV13|TRBJ1-4
TGTGCCAGCAGCCATTCGACAGGGTTAACGGCAACTAATGAAAAACTGTTTTTT
CASSHSTGLTATNEKLFF
>NA|NA|TRBV2|TRBJ1-1
TGTGCCAGCTCAGGGGAAATGGTGAACACTGAAGCTTTCTTT
CASSGEMVNTEAFF
>NA|NA|TRBV30|TRBJ1-2
TGTGCCTGGAGTTACCAGGGCCCTAACTATGGCTACACCTTC
CAWSYQGPNYGYTF
>NA|NA|TRBV7-9|TRBJ1-2
TGTGCCAGCAGCTCTCCCCTCGGGGGCGACTTCTATGGCTACACCTTC
CASSSPLGGDFYGYTF
>NA|NA|TRBV6-5|TRBJ2-7
TGTGCCAGCAGCAGGGGACCGACCTACGAGCAGTACTTC
CASSRGPTYEQYF
>NA|NA|TRBV3-1/TRBV3-2|TRBJ1-6
TGTGCCAGCAGCCAAGGTTACGGGGGCTCGGGGAATTCACCCCTCCACTTT
CASSQGYGGSGNSPLHF
>NA|NA|TRBV7-2|TRBJ1-1
TGTGCCAGCAGCTTTCGGGGAACGAACACTGAAGCTTTCTTT
CASSFRGTNTEAFF
>NA|NA|TRBV7-2|TRBJ2-1
TGTGCCAGCAGCTTAAACAGGAATGAGCAGTTCTTC
CASSLNRNEQFF
>NA|NA|TRBV15|TRBJ2-5
TGTGCCACCAGCAGATCAGAGACCCAGTACTTC
CATSRSETQYF
>NA|NA|TRBV9|TRBJ1-2
TGTGCCAGCAGCGTAGCTGAAGGCAGTTCATATGGCTACACCTTC
CASSVAEGSSYGYTF
>NA|NA|TRBV7-6|TRBJ2-2
TGTGCCAGCAGCTTCTCGGAAGGAGCCTCCGGGGAGCTGTTTTTT
CASSFSEGASGELFF
>NA|NA|TRBV7-9|TRBJ2-1
TGTGCCAGCACCGGAGGTATACAGCCTCGGGACATCTTAGGGGACAATGAGCAGTTCTTC
CASTGGIQPRDILGDNEQFF